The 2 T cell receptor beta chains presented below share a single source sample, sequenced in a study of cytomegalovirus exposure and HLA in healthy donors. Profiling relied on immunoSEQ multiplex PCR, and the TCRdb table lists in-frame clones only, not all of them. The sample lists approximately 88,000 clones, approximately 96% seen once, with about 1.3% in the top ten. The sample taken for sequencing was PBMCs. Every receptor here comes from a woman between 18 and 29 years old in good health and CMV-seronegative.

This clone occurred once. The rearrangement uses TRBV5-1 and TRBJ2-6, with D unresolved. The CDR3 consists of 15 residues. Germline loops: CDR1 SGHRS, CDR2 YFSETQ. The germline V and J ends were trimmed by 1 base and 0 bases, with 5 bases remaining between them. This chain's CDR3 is CASSLTVSGANVLTF. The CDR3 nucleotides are TGCGCCAGCAGCTTGACGGTCTCTGGGGCCAACGTCCTGACTTTC. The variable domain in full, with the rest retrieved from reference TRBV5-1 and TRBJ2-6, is KAGVTQTPRYLIKTRGQQVTLSCSPISGHRSVSWYQQTPGQGLQFLFEYFSETQRNKGNFPGRFSGRQFSNSRSEMNVSTLELGDSALYLCASSLTVSGANVLTFGAGSRLTVL.

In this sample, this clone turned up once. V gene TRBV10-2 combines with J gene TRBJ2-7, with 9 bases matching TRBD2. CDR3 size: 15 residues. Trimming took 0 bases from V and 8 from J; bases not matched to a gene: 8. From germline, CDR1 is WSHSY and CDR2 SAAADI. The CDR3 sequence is CASSESVLAGRQQYF. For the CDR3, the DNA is TGCGCCAGCAGTGAGTCGGTCCTAGCGGGGAGACAGCAGTACTTC.